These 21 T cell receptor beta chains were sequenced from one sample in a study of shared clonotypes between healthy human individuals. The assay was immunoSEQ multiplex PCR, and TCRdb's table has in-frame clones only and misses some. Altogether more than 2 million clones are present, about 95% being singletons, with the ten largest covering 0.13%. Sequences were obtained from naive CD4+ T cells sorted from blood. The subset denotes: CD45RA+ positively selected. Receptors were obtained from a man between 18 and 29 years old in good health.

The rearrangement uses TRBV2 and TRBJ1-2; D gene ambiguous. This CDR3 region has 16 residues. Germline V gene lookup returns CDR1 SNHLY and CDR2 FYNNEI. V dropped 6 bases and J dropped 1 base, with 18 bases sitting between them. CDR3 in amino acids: CASSLRALRDNYGYTF. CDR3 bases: TGTGCCAGCAGCCTCCGCGCCCTTCGGGATAACTATGGCTACACCTTC.

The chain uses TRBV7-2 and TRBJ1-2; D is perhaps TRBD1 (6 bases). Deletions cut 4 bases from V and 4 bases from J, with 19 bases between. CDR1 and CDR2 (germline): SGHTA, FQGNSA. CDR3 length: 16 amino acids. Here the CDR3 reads CASSSGFLRDIYGYTF. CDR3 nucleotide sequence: TGTGCCAGCAGCTCAGGATTCCTCCGGGACATCTATGGCTACACCTTC.

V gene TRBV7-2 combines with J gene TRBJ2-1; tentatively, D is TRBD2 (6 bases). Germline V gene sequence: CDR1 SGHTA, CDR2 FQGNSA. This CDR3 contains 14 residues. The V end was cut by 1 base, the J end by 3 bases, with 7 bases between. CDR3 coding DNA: TGTGCCAGCAGCTTAGGGGGAGGCTACAATGAGCAGTTCTTC. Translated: CASSLGGGYNEQFF.

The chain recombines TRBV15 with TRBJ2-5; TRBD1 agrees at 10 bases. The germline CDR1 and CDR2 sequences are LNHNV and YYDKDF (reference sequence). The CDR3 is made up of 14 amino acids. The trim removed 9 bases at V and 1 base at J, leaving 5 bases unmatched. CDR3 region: CATGRDRGQETQYF. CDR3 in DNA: TGTGCCACGGGTAGGGACAGGGGCCAAGAGACCCAGTACTTC.

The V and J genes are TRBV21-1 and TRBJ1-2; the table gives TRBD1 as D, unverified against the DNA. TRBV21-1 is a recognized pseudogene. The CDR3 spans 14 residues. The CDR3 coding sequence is TGTGCCAGCAGCAACAGGGGGCTTGGCTATGGCTACACCTTC. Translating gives CASSNRGLGYGYTF.

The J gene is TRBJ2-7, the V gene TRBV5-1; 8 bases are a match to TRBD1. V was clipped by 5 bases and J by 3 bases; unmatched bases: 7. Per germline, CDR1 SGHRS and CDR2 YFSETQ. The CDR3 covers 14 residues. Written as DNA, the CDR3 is TGCGCCAGCAGGGTCACAGGGGGAAACTACGAGCAGTACTTC. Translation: CASRVTGGNYEQYF.

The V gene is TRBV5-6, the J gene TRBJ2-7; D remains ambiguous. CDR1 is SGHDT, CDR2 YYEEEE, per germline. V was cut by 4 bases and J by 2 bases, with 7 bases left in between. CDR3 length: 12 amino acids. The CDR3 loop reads CASSKATYEQYF. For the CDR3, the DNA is TGTGCCAGCAGCAAGGCAACCTACGAGCAGTACTTC.

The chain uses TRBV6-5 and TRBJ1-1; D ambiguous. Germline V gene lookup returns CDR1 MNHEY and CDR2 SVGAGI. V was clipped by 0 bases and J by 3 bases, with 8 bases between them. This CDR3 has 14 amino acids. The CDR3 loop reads CASSYSYTYTEAFF. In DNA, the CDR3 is TGTGCCAGCAGTTACTCTTACACCTACACTGAAGCTTTCTTT.

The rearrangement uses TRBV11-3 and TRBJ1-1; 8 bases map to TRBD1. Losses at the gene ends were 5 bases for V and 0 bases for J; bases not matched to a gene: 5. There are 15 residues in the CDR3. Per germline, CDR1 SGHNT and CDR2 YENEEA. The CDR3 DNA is TGTGCCAGCAGCCCTAGACAGGGGATGAACACTGAAGCTTTCTTT. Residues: CASSPRQGMNTEAFF. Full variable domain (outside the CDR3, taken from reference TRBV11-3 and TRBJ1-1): EAGVVQSPRYKIIEKKQPVAFWCNPISGHNTLYWYLQNLGQGPELLIRYENEEAVDDSQLPKDRFSAERLKGVDSTLKIQPAELGDSAVYLCASSPRQGMNTEAFFGQGTRLTVV.

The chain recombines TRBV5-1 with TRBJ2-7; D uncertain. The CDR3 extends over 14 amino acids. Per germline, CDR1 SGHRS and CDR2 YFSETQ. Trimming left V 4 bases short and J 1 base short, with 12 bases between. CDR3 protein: CASSGWGGSYEQYF. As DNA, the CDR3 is TGCGCCAGCAGCGGGTGGGGTGGGTCCTACGAGCAGTACTTC. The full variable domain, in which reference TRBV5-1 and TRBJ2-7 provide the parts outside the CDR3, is KAGVTQTPRYLIKTRGQQVTLSCSPISGHRSVSWYQQTPGQGLQFLFEYFSETQRNKGNFPGRFSGRQFSNSRSEMNVSTLELGDSALYLCASSGWGGSYEQYFGPGTRLTVT.

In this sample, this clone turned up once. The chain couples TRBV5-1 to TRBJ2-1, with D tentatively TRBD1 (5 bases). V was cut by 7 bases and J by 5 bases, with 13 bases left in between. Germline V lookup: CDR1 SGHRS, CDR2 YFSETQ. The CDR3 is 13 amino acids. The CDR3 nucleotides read TGCGCCAGCGGGGCGCCAGAGGACAATGAGCAGTTCTTC. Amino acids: CASGAPEDNEQFF.

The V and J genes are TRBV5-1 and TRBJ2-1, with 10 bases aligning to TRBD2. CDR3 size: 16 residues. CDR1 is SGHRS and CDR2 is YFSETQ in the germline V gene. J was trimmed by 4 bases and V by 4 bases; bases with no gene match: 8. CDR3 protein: CASSPFSSGSYNEQFF. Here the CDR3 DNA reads TGCGCCAGCAGCCCTTTTTCTAGCGGGAGTTACAATGAGCAGTTCTTC.

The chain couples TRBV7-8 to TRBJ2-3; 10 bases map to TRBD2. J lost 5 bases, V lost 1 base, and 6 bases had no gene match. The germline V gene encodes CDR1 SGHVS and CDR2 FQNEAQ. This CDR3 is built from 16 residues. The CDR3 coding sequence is TGTGCCAGCAGCTTAGGGGAGCGGGGGGGCGTAGATACGCAGTATTTT. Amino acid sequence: CASSLGERGGVDTQYF.

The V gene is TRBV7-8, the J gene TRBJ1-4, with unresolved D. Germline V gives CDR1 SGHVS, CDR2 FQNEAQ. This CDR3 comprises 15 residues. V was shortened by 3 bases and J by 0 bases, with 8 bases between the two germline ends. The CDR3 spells CASSFVGSTNEKLFF. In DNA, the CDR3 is TGTGCCAGCAGCTTCGTGGGGTCAACTAATGAAAAACTGTTTTTT.

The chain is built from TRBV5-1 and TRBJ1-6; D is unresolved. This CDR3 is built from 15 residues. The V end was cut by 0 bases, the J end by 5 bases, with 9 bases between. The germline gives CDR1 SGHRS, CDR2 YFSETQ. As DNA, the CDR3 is TGCGCCAGCAGCTTGGATACTCTTAATAATTCACCCCTCCACTTT. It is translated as CASSLDTLNNSPLHF.

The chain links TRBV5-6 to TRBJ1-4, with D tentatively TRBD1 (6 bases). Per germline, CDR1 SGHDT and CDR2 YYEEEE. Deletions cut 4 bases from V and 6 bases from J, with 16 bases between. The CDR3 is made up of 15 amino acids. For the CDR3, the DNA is TGTGCCAGCAGCCAGCTCGACAGGAGGGATGAAAAACTGTTTTTT. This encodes CASSQLDRRDEKLFF.

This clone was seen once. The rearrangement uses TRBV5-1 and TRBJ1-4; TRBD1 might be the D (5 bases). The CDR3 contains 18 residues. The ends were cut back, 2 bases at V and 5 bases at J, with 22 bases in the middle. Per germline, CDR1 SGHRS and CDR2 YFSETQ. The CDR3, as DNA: TGCGCCAGCAGCTTCCTATATTTGACTGGACAACCGAATGAAAAACTGTTTTTT. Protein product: CASSFLYLTGQPNEKLFF.

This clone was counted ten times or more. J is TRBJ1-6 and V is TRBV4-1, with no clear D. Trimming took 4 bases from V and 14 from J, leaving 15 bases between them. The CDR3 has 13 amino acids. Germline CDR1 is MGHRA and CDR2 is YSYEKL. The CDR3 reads CASSPRRGYTLHF. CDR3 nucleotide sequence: TGCGCCAGCAGCCCACGCAGAGGTTACACCCTCCACTTT.

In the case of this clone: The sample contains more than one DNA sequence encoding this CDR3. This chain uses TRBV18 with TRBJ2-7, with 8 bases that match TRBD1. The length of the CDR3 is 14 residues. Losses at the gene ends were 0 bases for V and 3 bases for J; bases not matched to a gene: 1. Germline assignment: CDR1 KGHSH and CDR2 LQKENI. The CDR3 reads CASSPPGQGYEQYF. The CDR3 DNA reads TGTGCCAGCTCACCACCAGGACAGGGCTACGAGCAGTACTTC.

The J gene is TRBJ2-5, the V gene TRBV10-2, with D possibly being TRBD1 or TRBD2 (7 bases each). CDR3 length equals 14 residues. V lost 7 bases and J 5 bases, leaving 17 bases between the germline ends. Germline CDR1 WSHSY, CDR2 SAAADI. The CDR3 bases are TGCGCCAGCAAGGGGGGGACAGTTGGGGAGACCCAGTACTTC. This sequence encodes CASKGGTVGETQYF.

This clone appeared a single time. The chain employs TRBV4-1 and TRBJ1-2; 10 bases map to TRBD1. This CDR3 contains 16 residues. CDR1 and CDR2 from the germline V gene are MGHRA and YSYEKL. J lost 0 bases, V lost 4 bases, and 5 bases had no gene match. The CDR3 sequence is CASSRQGAGSNYGYTF. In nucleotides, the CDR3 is TGCGCCAGCAGCCGACAGGGGGCAGGGTCTAACTATGGCTACACCTTC.